This T cell receptor (beta chain) was recorded in a study of response to subunit inactivated influenza vaccine. Study-wide findings and caveats: Seasonal influenza vaccination, on each occasion, was suggested by the authors to recruit few new T cells.

There are many counts of this clonotype. The target antigen is unknown. The V gene end was trimmed by 3 bases and the J gene end by 0 bases; junction bases not matched to a gene: 9. Germline loops: CDR1 SGHAT, CDR2 FQNNGV. This CDR3 is 17 amino acids long. From the RT-PCR reads, TCRdb called clonotypes with MiXCR, one entry per CDR3 protein. The sample holds under 800,000 distinct CDR3 sequences; 11% to 15% are singletons and the top ten take around 6.5%. This chain uses TRBV11-2 with TRBJ2-3; 7 bases are shared with TRBD1. This clonotype originated in a man aged 50 to 59 who received an inactivated influenza vaccine. The sample in question was PBMCs from blood, obtained 14 to 15 days before vaccination. CDR3 bases: TGTGCCAGCAGCTTCTGGGACAGATTTGATAGCACAGATACGCAGTATTTT. Translating it yields CASSFWDRFDSTDTQYF.